This T cell receptor beta chain was sequenced in a study of blood T cell repertoires in COVID-19 (dated by TCRdb to the early 2020s). A note on the overall study: Collaborator samples came from the United States, Italy and Spain and covered acute and convalescent phases of COVID-19. The material from the prospective study consisted of cDNA or gDNA derived from T cells, B-cell-depleted T cells, or PBMCs. The dataset comprised deeply sampled blood TCRbeta repertoires from subjects exposed to, actively infected with, or recovered from COVID-19. A freely available public database, intended as a resource for researchers studying the immune response to SARS-CoV-2, is where the repertoires were released. The samples were drawn from the first 160 participants of the ongoing ImmuneRACE study and from more than 1,000 subjects provided by 6 global collaborators. A de-identified subject ID, COVID-19 status, age in years and sex were almost always included in the sample metadata. Where available, HLA class I and class II types were taken from metadata supplied by the sample provider and were not determined by assay-based typing. Study-wide conclusions, independent of this receptor: The amount of clinical and demographic metadata varied by source and participant and was provided uncurated.

As regards this clone: This receptor's antigen is unknown. No clone much larger than this one lies a single base away; base qualities are absent.

TCRbeta CDR3 regions were amplified from genomic DNA by means of the immunoSEQ Assay, a bias-controlled multiplex PCR. The published analysis was carried out like this. Nucleated cell counts per sample were estimated from amplification of reference gene primers within the assay. To quantify the absolute abundance of each unique TCRbeta CDR3 rearrangement, sequence reads were collapsed and filtered. For each sample, productive Simpson clonality was calculated as the square root of Simpson's diversity index across productive rearrangements. TCRdb retrieved this table from immuneACCESS and kept in-frame rearrangements only. Not all clones are present; in checked studies, unresolved V genes account for under half, and no reason is known for the remainder. V and J calls and clone size follow that table, whereas D and trimming were derived from the DNA. For this sample there are roughly 250,000 clones; roughly 91% appear just once. Of the sample, around 0.84% falls within the top ten clones.

Collaborating institutions collected whole blood in K2EDTA tubes following their own protocols. For TCRbeta analysis, collaborator samples were shipped as frozen whole blood, as isolated PBMCs, or as DNA extracted from either sample type. Sequencing was performed on peripheral blood. This TCR derives from a man younger than 45 with acute or convalescent COVID-19.

The DNA is as follows: TGTGCCAGCAGTCTAGGGGTCGGGGAGCTGTTTTTT. Protein translation: CASSLGVGELFF. The rearrangement combines TRBV27 with TRBJ2-2; the D gene is perhaps TRBD1, on 5 matching bases. As encoded in the germline V gene (reference sequence), CDR1 is MNHEY while CDR2 is SMNVEV. A distance of 8 bases separates the germline ends of V and J, which lose 5 bases and 7 bases respectively. Taken from cysteine to phenylalanine, the CDR3 has 12 residues. Of all the DNA, just the CDR3 is kept, 36 bases in frame from base 1.